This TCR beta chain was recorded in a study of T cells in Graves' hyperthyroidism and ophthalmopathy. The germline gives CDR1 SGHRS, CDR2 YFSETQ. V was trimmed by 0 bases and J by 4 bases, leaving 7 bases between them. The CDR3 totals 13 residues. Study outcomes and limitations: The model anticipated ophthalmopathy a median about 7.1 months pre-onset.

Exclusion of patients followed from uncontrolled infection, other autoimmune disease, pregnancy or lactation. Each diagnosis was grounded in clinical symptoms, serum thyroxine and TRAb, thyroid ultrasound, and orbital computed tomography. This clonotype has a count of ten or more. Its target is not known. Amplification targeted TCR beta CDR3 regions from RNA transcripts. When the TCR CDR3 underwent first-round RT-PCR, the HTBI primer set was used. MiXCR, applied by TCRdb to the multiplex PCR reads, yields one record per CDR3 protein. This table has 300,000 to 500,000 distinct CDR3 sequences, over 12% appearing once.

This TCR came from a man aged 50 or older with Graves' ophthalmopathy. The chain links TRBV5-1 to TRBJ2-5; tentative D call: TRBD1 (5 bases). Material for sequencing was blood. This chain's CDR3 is CASSLERGETQYF. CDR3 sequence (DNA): TGCGCCAGCAGCTTGGAAAGGGGAGAGACCCAGTACTTC.